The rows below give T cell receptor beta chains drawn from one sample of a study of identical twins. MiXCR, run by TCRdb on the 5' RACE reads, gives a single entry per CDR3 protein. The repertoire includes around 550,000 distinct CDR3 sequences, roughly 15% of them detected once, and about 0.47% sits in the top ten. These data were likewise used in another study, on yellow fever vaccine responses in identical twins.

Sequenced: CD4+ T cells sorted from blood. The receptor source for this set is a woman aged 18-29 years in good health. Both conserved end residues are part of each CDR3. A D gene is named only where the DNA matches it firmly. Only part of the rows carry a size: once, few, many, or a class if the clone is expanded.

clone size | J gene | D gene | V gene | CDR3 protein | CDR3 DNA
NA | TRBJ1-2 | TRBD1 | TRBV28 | CASSFPAGQVGYGYTF | TGTGCCAGCAGTTTCCCCGCCGGACAGGTGGGGTATGGCTACACCTTC
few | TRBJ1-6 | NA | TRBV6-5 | CASSYWGQGSPLHF | TGTGCCAGCAGTTATTGGGGGCAGGGGTCACCCCTCCACTTT
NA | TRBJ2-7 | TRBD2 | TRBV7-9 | CANSQGTSGVSYEQYF | TGTGCCAACAGCCAAGGGACTAGCGGGGTCTCCTACGAGCAGTACTTC
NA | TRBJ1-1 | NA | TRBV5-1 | CASSAWGDTEAFF | TGCGCCAGCAGCGCTTGGGGGGACACTGAAGCTTTCTTT
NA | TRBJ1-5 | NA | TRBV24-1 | CATSVQGYTNQPQHF | TGTGCCACCAGCGTGCAGGGGTACACTAATCAGCCCCAGCATTTT
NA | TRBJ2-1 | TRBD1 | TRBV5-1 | CASSSAKLTGGFYNEQFF | TGCGCCAGCAGCTCCGCAAAACTTACAGGGGGGTTCTACAATGAGCAGTTCTTC
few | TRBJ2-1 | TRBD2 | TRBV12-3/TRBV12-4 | CASTWGLARAGEQFF | TGTGCCAGCACCTGGGGACTAGCTAGGGCGGGTGAGCAGTTCTTC
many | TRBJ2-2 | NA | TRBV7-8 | CASSLMTGGTGELFF | TGTGCCAGCAGCTTAATGACAGGCGGGACCGGGGAGCTGTTTTTT
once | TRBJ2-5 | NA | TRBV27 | CATKARAYQETQYF | TGTGCCACCAAAGCTCGGGCGTACCAAGAGACCCAGTACTTC
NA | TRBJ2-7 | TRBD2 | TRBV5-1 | CASSSPGGRYEQYF | TGCGCCAGCAGCTCCCCGGGGGGGCGGTACGAGCAGTACTTC
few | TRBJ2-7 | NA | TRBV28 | CASTAQNRPSYEQYF | TGTGCCAGCACAGCCCAAAACCGTCCCTCCTACGAGCAGTACTTC
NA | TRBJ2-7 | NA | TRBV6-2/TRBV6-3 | CASSYLRDTAGNEQYF | TGTGCCAGCAGTTATTTACGGGATACAGCAGGCAACGAGCAGTACTTC
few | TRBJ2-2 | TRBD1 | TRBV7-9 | CARGGGQGPTTGELFF | TGTGCCAGAGGTGGGGGACAGGGGCCCACCACCGGGGAGCTGTTTTTT
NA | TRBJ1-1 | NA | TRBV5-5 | CASNLQGVGTEAFF | TGTGCCAGCAACCTACAGGGTGTTGGCACTGAAGCTTTCTTT
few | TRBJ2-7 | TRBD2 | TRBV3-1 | CASSQESGGPPYEQYF | TGTGCCAGCAGCCAAGAATCGGGAGGGCCCCCCTACGAGCAGTACTTC
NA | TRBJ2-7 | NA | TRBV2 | CASSGEMVYAYEQYF | TGTGCCAGCAGTGGTGAAATGGTATACGCCTACGAGCAGTACTTC
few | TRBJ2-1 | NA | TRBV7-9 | CASSLGDLQGNEQFF | TGTGCCAGCAGCTTAGGCGATTTACAGGGCAATGAGCAGTTCTTC
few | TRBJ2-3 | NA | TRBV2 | CASSEEAEGTDTQYF | TGTGCCAGCAGTGAAGAGGCCGAAGGCACAGATACGCAGTATTTT
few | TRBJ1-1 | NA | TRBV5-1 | CASNSGALNTEAFF | TGCGCCAGCAATTCAGGTGCGCTGAACACTGAAGCTTTCTTT
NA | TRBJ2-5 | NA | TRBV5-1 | CASSLSQGVETQYF | TGCGCCAGCAGCTTAAGTCAAGGCGTAGAGACCCAGTACTTC
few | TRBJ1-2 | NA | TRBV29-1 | CSVEDQGPGYTF | TGCAGCGTTGAAGATCAGGGGCCGGGCTACACCTTC
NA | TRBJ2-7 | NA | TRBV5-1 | CASSNGHTGHEQYF | TGCGCCAGCAGCAACGGGCATACAGGGCACGAGCAGTACTTC